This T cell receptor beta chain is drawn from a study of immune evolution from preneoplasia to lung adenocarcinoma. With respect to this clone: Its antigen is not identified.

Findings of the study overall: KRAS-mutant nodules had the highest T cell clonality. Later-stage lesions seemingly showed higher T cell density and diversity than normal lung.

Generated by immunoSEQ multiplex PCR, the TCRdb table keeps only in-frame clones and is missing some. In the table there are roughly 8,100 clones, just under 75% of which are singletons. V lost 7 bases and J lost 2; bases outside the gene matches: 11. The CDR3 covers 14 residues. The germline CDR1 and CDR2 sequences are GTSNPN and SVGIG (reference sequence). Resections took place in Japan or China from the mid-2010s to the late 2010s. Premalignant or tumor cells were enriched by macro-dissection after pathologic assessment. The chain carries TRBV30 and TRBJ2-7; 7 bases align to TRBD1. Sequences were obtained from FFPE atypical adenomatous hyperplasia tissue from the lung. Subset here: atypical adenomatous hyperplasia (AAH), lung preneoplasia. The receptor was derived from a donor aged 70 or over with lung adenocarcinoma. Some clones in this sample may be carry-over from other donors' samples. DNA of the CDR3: TGTGCCTTGGCCCGGAACAGGGGTACCTACGAGCAGTACTTC. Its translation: CALARNRGTYEQYF.